The 28 T cell receptor beta chains listed next were all sequenced from one sample in a study of T cell responses to AZD1222 COVID-19 vaccine. Produced via immunoSEQ multiplex PCR; TCRdb's table is partial and in-frame only. The data show under 130,000 clones, more than 70% seen once. The specimen was peripheral blood, collected on day 0 of AZD1222 vaccination. The receptors shown here come from an adult in good health.

The rearrangement uses TRBV2 and TRBJ2-7; 10 nucleotides match TRBD1. V shed 8 bases and J 4 bases; nucleotides not matched to a gene: 5. Germline V gene sequence: CDR1 SNHLY, CDR2 FYNNEI. The CDR3 covers 13 residues. The CDR3 loop is CASGDRGMYEQYF. The CDR3 DNA is TGTGCCAGCGGGGACAGGGGTATGTACGAGCAGTACTTC.

The chain recombines TRBV6-5 with TRBJ1-2, with D perhaps matching TRBD1 (6 bases). Trimming cost V 0 bases and J 0 bases, with 8 bases left between them. This CDR3 spans 15 amino acids. CDR1 is MNHEY and CDR2 is SVGAGI in the germline V gene. The DNA for the CDR3 is TGTGCCAGCAGTTACTCGGGGGCCGCTAACTATGGCTACACCTTC. Residues: CASSYSGAANYGYTF.

The rearrangement joins TRBV10-3 to TRBJ2-7; no definite D call. Trimming pared 6 bases from V and 1 base from J, leaving 10 bases between. The CDR3 has 13 residues. CDR1 is ENHRY, CDR2 SYGVKD, per germline. In DNA form, the CDR3 reads TGTGCCATCAGGGACCCTGGATCCTACGAGCAGTACTTC. Its protein is CAIRDPGSYEQYF.

The chain employs TRBV7-9 and TRBJ2-2, with 10 positions matching TRBD1. This CDR3 is 16 amino acids long. J gave up 4 bases and V 5 bases, and 7 bases lay outside the gene matches. Germline lookup yields CDR1 SEHNR and CDR2 FQNEAQ (reference sequence). The CDR3 sequence: CASSQAGQGPTGELFF. Written as DNA, the CDR3 is TGTGCCAGCAGCCAGGCGGGACAGGGGCCCACCGGGGAGCTGTTTTTT.

This clone was observed a few times. The rearrangement joins TRBV3-1 (or the pseudogene TRBV3-2) to TRBJ2-1; 8 nucleotides agree with TRBD1. The germline V gene encodes CDR1 LGHDT and CDR2 YNNKEL (reference sequence). CDR3 size: 15 residues. V gave up 0 bases and J gave up 6 bases; unmatched junction bases: 4. The CDR3 spells CASSQDRGQANEQFF. As DNA, the CDR3 is TGTGCCAGCAGCCAAGACAGGGGACAGGCCAATGAGCAGTTCTTC.

V usage is TRBV3-1 (or the pseudogene TRBV3-2) and J usage is TRBJ2-1; D tentatively reads TRBD1 or TRBD2 (6 bases each). V dropped 4 bases and J dropped 10 bases, with 20 bases sitting between them. CDR1 and CDR2 (germline): LGHDT, YNNKEL (reference sequence). The CDR3 runs 15 residues. The CDR3 region has the DNA TGTGCCAGCAGCCCGTCGGGACTGGGGGCAACGGAGCAGTTCTTC. Amino acid sequence: CASSPSGLGATEQFF.

CDR3 loop: CASQAGTRFSYEQYF. The DNA for the CDR3 is TGTGCCAGCCAGGCCGGGACTCGATTCTCCTACGAGCAGTACTTC. The chain combines TRBV27 with TRBJ2-7; D possibly corresponds to TRBD2 (6 bases). Trimming removed 8 bases from V and 0 bases from J, with 17 bases in between. CDR1 is MNHEY and CDR2 is SMNVEV in the germline V gene (reference sequence). CDR3 length: 15 amino acids.

This rearrangement joins TRBV10-1 to TRBJ2-7; 11 bases are a match to TRBD2. Germline lookup yields CDR1 WNHNN and CDR2 SYGVQD (reference sequence). The CDR3 is 14 residues long. With 3 bases clipped from V and 6 bases from J, the junction kept 4 bases outside the gene matches. CDR3 amino acids: CASSELAGDSEQYF. The CDR3, as DNA: TGCGCCAGCAGTGAACTAGCGGGGGATTCCGAGCAGTACTTC.

This clone was observed a few times. V and J are TRBV5-4 and TRBJ1-6; D gene unclear. V gave up 4 bases and J gave up 9 bases, with 20 bases separating them. The germline V gene encodes CDR1 SGHNT and CDR2 YYREEE (reference sequence). This CDR3 is built from 16 residues. The CDR3 DNA reads TGTGCCAGCAGCATCGCCCCCCGGAGCGGTGGTTCACCCCTCCACTTT. This encodes CASSIAPRSGGSPLHF.

This clone is labeled medium-sized. The chain uses TRBV5-1 and TRBJ2-1, with D tentatively TRBD2 (5 bases). Trimming pared 5 bases from V and 6 bases from J, leaving 15 bases between. Germline lookup yields CDR1 SGHRS and CDR2 YFSETQ. The CDR3 loop spans 14 amino acids. This chain's CDR3 is CASRGEGRVNEQFF. CDR3 DNA: TGCGCCAGCAGAGGCGAGGGCCGGGTCAATGAGCAGTTCTTC.

The rearrangement links TRBV6-1 to TRBJ2-1; TRBD2 agrees at 9 bases. Germline lookup yields CDR1 MNHNS and CDR2 SASEGT. The CDR3 runs 16 residues. V shed 1 base and J 4 bases; nucleotides not matched to a gene: 5. CDR3 residues: CASSEERTSAYNEQFF. The CDR3 DNA reads as TGTGCCAGCAGTGAAGAAAGGACTAGCGCTTACAATGAGCAGTTCTTC.

The chain employs TRBV11-1 and TRBJ1-4; maybe TRBD1 (5 bases). The ends were cut back, 5 bases at V and 6 bases at J, with 13 bases in the middle. This CDR3 is built from 14 residues. Per germline, CDR1 SGHAT and CDR2 FQDESV (reference sequence). CDR3 residues: CASSHRGGDEKLFF. DNA for the CDR3: TGTGCCAGCAGCCACCGGGGCGGTGATGAAAAACTGTTTTTT.

This sequence joins TRBV27 and TRBJ2-7; 7 bases line up with TRBD2. With V trimmed by 6 bases and J by 2 bases, 10 bases remained unmatched. The CDR3 length is 15 residues. Germline-derived CDR1 and CDR2 are MNHEY and SMNVEV (reference sequence). The CDR3 bases are TGTGCCAGCAGACCTAGCGGAGCCCAACCCTACGAGCAGTACTTC. This gives the protein CASRPSGAQPYEQYF.

The chain has TRBV9 and TRBJ1-6; D is undetermined. CDR3 length equals 15 residues. With 0 bases removed from V and 5 bases from J, the gap between germline ends came to 9 bases. Germline loops: CDR1 SGDLS, CDR2 YYNGEE. CDR3 region: CASSVVAGNNSPLHF. The CDR3 nucleotides are TGTGCCAGCAGCGTAGTCGCTGGGAATAATTCACCCCTCCACTTT.

This clone has only a few counts. This sequence joins TRBV6-2 or TRBV6-3 and TRBJ2-7; 7 bases match TRBD2. CDR3 length: 14 residues. Losses at the gene ends were 3 bases for V and 2 bases for J; bases not matched to a gene: 4. Germline V CDR1 and CDR2: MNHEY, SVGEGT. DNA for the CDR3: TGTGCCAGCAGTTATAAGGGACTACCCTACGAGCAGTACTTC. This encodes CASSYKGLPYEQYF.

V usage is TRBV27 and J usage is TRBJ2-2; TRBD1 aligns across 8 bases. The CDR3 covers 14 residues. V shed 6 bases, J shed 4 bases, and the junction held 4 bases outside the gene matches. Germline lookup yields CDR1 MNHEY and CDR2 SMNVEV (reference sequence). For the CDR3, the DNA is TGTGCCAGCAGGAGAACAGGGGGCACCGGGGAGCTGTTTTTT. Protein product: CASRRTGGTGELFF.

The chain links TRBV3-1 (or the pseudogene TRBV3-2) to TRBJ2-5; possible D gene TRBD2, 5 bases. The CDR3 consists of 17 residues. From germline, CDR1 is LGHDT and CDR2 YNNKEL (reference sequence). Deletions cut 0 bases from V and 0 bases from J, with 14 bases between. For the CDR3, the DNA is TGTGCCAGCAGCCAAGATGTGCCTAGCAGGTACCAAGAGACCCAGTACTTC. Its translation is CASSQDVPSRYQETQYF.

The count of this clone is one. The chain is built from TRBV7-6 and TRBJ1-4; D might be TRBD1 (5 bases). The CDR3 has 14 amino acids. Germline V gene lookup returns CDR1 SGHVS and CDR2 FNYEAQ. The V end lost 2 bases, the J end lost 7 bases, and 11 bases lay between the germline ends. CDR3 in amino acids: CASSLNTGPEKLFF. The CDR3 DNA is TGTGCCAGCAGCTTAAATACAGGACCTGAAAAACTGTTTTTT.

This rearrangement joins TRBV2 to TRBJ2-3, with D tentatively TRBD2 (5 bases). V was pared by 4 bases and J by 1 base, with 9 bases between. The CDR3 contains 14 residues. CDR1 and CDR2 from the germline V gene are SNHLY and FYNNEI. The CDR3 DNA reads TGTGCCAGCAGTGGGACTTGGGGCACAGATACGCAGTATTTT. Translation: CASSGTWGTDTQYF.

V and J are TRBV19 and TRBJ2-7, with D maybe TRBD2 (5 bases). CDR1 and CDR2 (germline): LNHDA, SQIVND (reference sequence). The germline V and J ends were trimmed by 6 bases and 7 bases, with 19 bases remaining between them. This CDR3 is 14 amino acids long. The CDR3 region has the DNA TGTGCCAGTAGCCCTAGAGGATCCCCGGGGGAGCAGTACTTC. It is translated as CASSPRGSPGEQYF.

The rearrangement uses TRBV28 and TRBJ2-7; 9 bases agree with TRBD1. The V gene end was trimmed by 6 bases and the J gene end by 6 bases; junction bases not matched to a gene: 6. Germline V gene data show CDR1 as MDHEN and CDR2 as SYDVKM. This CDR3 has 13 amino acids. DNA for the CDR3: TGTGCCAGCAGCCCGGGACAGGGTAGCGAGCAGTACTTC. As protein: CASSPGQGSEQYF.

This sequence joins TRBV4-1 and TRBJ1-5, with unresolved D. Germline CDR1 is MGHRA and CDR2 is YSYEKL. The CDR3 is made up of 17 amino acids. Trimming took off 2 bases at V and 2 bases at J, with 16 bases between the two ends. The CDR3: CASSQPSRGWGNQPQHF. CDR3 nucleotides: TGCGCCAGCAGCCAACCATCCCGGGGATGGGGCAATCAGCCCCAGCATTTT.

This chain joins TRBV9 and TRBJ1-5; D gene unclear. Germline V gene data show CDR1 as SGDLS and CDR2 as YYNGEE. The CDR3 length is 15 residues. Between the trimmed V and J ends, which lost 0 bases and 2 bases, there was a span of 9 bases. CDR3 coding DNA: TGTGCCAGCAGCGTAGCTCCGGACCGCAATCAGCCCCAGCATTTT. Its protein is CASSVAPDRNQPQHF. The full variable domain, its missing parts supplied by reference TRBV9 and TRBJ1-5, is DSGVTQTPKHLITATGQRVTLRCSPRSGDLSVYWYQQSLDQGLQFLIQYYNGEERAKGNILERFSAQQFPDLHSELNLSSLELGDSALYFCASSVAPDRNQPQHFGDGTRLSIL.

The rearrangement links TRBV24-1 to TRBJ2-3; D is undetermined. With 0 bases removed from V and 7 bases from J, the gap between germline ends came to 7 bases. There are 13 residues in the CDR3. From germline, CDR1 is KGHDR and CDR2 SFDVKD. The CDR3 protein is CATSDLTSYTQYF. In DNA form, the CDR3 reads TGTGCCACCAGTGATTTGACCAGTTATACGCAGTATTTT.

The chain employs TRBV19 and TRBJ2-2; 8 bases match TRBD2. This CDR3 has 17 amino acids. J lost 1 base, V lost 7 bases, and 11 bases had no gene match. Germline V lookup: CDR1 LNHDA, CDR2 SQIVND (reference sequence). CDR3 sequence reads: CASTPRGGVMNTGELFF. The CDR3 region has the DNA TGTGCCAGTACCCCTCGGGGGGGGGTCATGAACACCGGGGAGCTGTTTTTT.

CDR3 sequence reads: CASSKASGSYNEQFF. CDR3 bases: TGTGCCAGCAGCAAAGCTAGCGGGAGTTACAATGAGCAGTTCTTC. The chain is built from TRBV11-1 and TRBJ2-1; TRBD2 agrees at 10 bases. Germline lookup yields CDR1 SGHAT and CDR2 FQDESV (reference sequence). The CDR3 is 15 amino acids. J was trimmed by 4 bases and V by 5 bases; bases with no gene match: 5.

The chain joins TRBV15 to TRBJ1-5, with a tentative D call TRBD1 (5 bases). The CDR3 runs to 17 residues. The V end was cut by 0 bases, the J end by 3 bases, with 15 bases between. Germline CDR1 and CDR2: LNHNV and YYDKDF (reference sequence). CDR3 nucleotides: TGTGCCACCAGCAGAGATCCACGAGGGGTCTACAATCAGCCCCAGCATTTT. It yields the protein CATSRDPRGVYNQPQHF. Using reference TRBV15 and TRBJ1-5 for the parts outside the CDR3, the full variable domain is DAMVIQNPRYQVTQFGKPVTLSCSQTLNHNVMYWYQQKSSQAPKLLFHYYDKDFNNEADTPDNFQSRRPNTSFCFLDIRSPGLGDTAMYLCATSRDPRGVYNQPQHFGDGTRLSIL.

This clone came up a few times. The J gene is TRBJ2-3, the V gene TRBV5-4; perhaps TRBD2 as D (6 bases). The germline gives CDR1 SGHNT, CDR2 YYREEE (reference sequence). Trimming cost V 3 bases and J 0 bases, with 11 bases left between them. CDR3 length: 15 residues. Here the CDR3 DNA reads TGTGCCAGCAGCTCCGGGACTTTAAGCACAGATACGCAGTATTTT. It encodes CASSSGTLSTDTQYF.